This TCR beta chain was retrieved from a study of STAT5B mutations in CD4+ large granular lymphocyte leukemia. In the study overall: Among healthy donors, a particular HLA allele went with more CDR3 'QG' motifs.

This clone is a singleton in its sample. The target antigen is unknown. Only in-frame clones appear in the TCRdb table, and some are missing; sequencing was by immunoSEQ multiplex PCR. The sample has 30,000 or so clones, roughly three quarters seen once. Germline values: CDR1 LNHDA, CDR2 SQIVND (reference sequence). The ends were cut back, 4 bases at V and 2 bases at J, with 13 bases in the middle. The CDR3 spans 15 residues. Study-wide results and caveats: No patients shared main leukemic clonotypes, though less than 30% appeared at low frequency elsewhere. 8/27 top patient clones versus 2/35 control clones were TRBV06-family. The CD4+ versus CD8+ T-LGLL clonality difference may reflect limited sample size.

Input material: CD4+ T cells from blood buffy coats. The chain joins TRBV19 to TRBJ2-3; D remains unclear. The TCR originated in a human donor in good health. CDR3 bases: TGTGCCAGTAGTAGACCGAGGATACCCACAGATACGCAGTATTTT. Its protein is CASSRPRIPTDTQYF.